These 27 T cell receptor beta chains were sequenced from one sample in a study of molecular identifiers for immune sequencing clone quantification. MiXCR, applied by TCRdb to the PCR reads, yields one record per CDR3 protein. Here the sample spans some 97,000 distinct CDR3 sequences, about 24% being singletons. Sequenced material: naive CD8+ T cells from blood, with Jurkat cell RNA spiked in. Subset of the sample: FACS-sorted CD8+CD4-CCR7+CD45RA+ naive T cells. These receptors all come from a human donor in good health. Some libraries in this study had Jurkat cell RNA spiked in.

This sequence joins TRBV7-9 and TRBJ2-7, with a possible D match to TRBD1 (6 bases). CDR1 is SEHNR, CDR2 FQNEAQ, per germline (reference sequence). The ends were cut back, 7 bases at V and 6 bases at J, with 25 bases in the middle. This CDR3 has 16 residues. The DNA of the CDR3 is TGTGCCAGCAACCCTGCGACAGGTGGGGGCTGGTGCGAGCAGTACTTC. Amino acids: CASNPATGGGWCEQYF.

The chain uses TRBV4-3 and TRBJ1-1, with D possibly being TRBD1 (6 bases). V lost 0 bases, J lost 1 base, and 18 bases lay in between. Per the germline V gene, CDR1 is LGHNA and CDR2 is YSLEER. CDR3 length: 18 residues. CDR3 amino acids: CASSQDPFRQDPNTEAFF. Written as DNA, the CDR3 is TGCGCCAGCAGCCAAGACCCCTTCAGACAGGACCCGAACACTGAAGCTTTCTTT.

As for this clonotype: A much larger clonotype is one base distant, so this may be a read error. The gene calls are TRBV19 and TRBJ2-2; 9 bases map to TRBD2. Germline CDR1 is LNHDA and CDR2 is SQIVND (reference sequence). There are 16 residues in the CDR3. The CDR3: CASSIAGGRGTGEPFF. Here the CDR3 DNA reads TGTGCCAGTAGTATAGCGGGCGGGAGGGGCACCGGGGAGCCGTTTTTT.

This clonotype was recorded at least ten times. Written as DNA, the CDR3 is TGTGCTCTGGACTGGGCCGGGGAGCTGTTTTTT. Its translation: CALDWAGELFF. The chain recombines TRBV30 with TRBJ2-2; TRBD2 might be the D (5 bases). From germline, CDR1 is GTSNPN and CDR2 SVGIG (reference sequence). The length of the CDR3 is 11 residues.

This clonotype was seen repeatedly, ten times or more. The chain has TRBV7-9 and TRBJ2-7; a weak D match, TRBD2 (6 bases). Trimming shortened V by 5 bases and J by 2 bases, and 13 bases separated the two germline ends. Germline V gene lookup returns CDR1 SEHNR and CDR2 FQNEAQ (reference sequence). The CDR3 is 14 amino acids. The CDR3 sequence is CASSPPGGTYEQYF. The CDR3 coding sequence is TGTGCCAGCAGCCCTCCCGGGGGTACCTACGAGCAGTACTTC.

In the case of this clonotype: Given a much more abundant clone one base away, this may be a read error. The chain carries TRBV20-1 and TRBJ2-7, with D uncertain. Germline V gives CDR1 DFQATT, CDR2 SNEGSKA (reference sequence). V was trimmed by 2 bases and J by 0 bases, leaving 8 bases between them. CDR3 length: 13 amino acids. CDR3 in DNA: TGCAGTGCTAGACTCGAGAGCTCCTACGAGCAGTACTTC. The encoded protein is CSARLESSYEQYF.

This clonotype was seen at least ten times. The chain is built from TRBV5-1 and TRBJ2-7, with TRBD2 identical over 13 bases. Germline V CDR1 and CDR2: SGHRS, YFSETQ. There are 15 residues in the CDR3. J was trimmed by 3 bases and V by 1 base; bases with no gene match: 1. CDR3 sequence reads: CASSLTSGRVYEQYF. CDR3 in DNA: TGCGCCAGCAGCTTGACTAGCGGGAGGGTCTACGAGCAGTACTTC.

In the case of this clonotype: At one of its ends the junction is not consistent with the germline gene, which may arise from a read error. This sequence joins TRBV3-1 and TRBJ2-3; 11 bases agree with TRBD2. The CDR3 runs 20 residues. Germline V gene sequence: CDR1 LGHDT, CDR2 YNNKEL (reference sequence). CDR3 in amino acids: CASSQEEGTGGLADTGTQYF. CDR3 DNA: TGTGCCAGCAGCCAAGAGGAAGGAACTGGGGGACTAGCGGACACAGGTACGCAGTATTTT.

Worth noting for this clonotype: A much larger clone lies a single base off, so this may be a read error. The chain joins TRBV11-1 to TRBJ2-5, with 7 bases lining up with TRBD1. V gave up 8 bases and J gave up 2 bases; unmatched junction bases: 11. The CDR3 extends over 15 amino acids. Germline lookup yields CDR1 SGHAT and CDR2 FQDESV (reference sequence). The CDR3 region has the DNA TGTGCCAGCGGGAACAGGGGCAGGGGGCAAGAGACCCAGTACTTC. The encoded protein is CASGNRGRGQETQYF.

In its sample, this clonotype was seen many times. V and J are TRBV9 and TRBJ1-3; TRBD1 aligns across 7 bases. The junction had 8 bases not matched to a gene; V was cut back by 4 bases and J by 4 bases. CDR1 and CDR2 from the germline V gene are SGDLS and YYNGEE. The CDR3 extends over 15 amino acids. The CDR3 loop is CASSPQGVSGNTIYF. In DNA form, the CDR3 reads TGTGCCAGCAGCCCCCAGGGGGTTTCAGGAAACACCATATATTTT.

In this sample, this clonotype turned up many times. The chain links TRBV5-1 to TRBJ1-4; D unclear. The CDR3 has 12 residues. V gave up 0 bases and J gave up 13 bases, with 10 bases separating them. Germline loops: CDR1 SGHRS, CDR2 YFSETQ. The CDR3 coding sequence is TGCGCCAGCAGCTTGGGAGGAGATGGACTGTTTTTT. It translates to CASSLGGDGLFF.

As for this clonotype: This sequence may be a read error, since a much larger clone differs from it by one base. This chain links TRBV6-2 or TRBV6-3 with TRBJ2-5; TRBD1 matches 8 bases. The CDR3 totals 16 residues. The germline V gene encodes CDR1 MNHEY and CDR2 SVGEGT. CDR3 sequence (DNA): TGTGCCAGCAGTCTCTTGGACAGGGACCACCAAGAGCCCCAGTACTTC. It is translated as CASSLLDRDHQEPQYF.

This clonotype was seen many times. The genes are TRBV20-1 and TRBJ2-7; the D is unclear. V was clipped by 4 bases and J by 1 base, with 11 bases between them. This CDR3 has 13 amino acids. Germline CDR1 and CDR2: DFQATT and SNEGSKA (reference sequence). The DNA of the CDR3 is TGCAGTGCTAAAGACCTTGAATCCTACGAGCAGTACTTC. Translated, it gives CSAKDLESYEQYF.

The rearrangement links TRBV14 to TRBJ2-3; D not certain. The CDR3 has 15 residues. CDR1 and CDR2 (germline): SGHDN, FVKESK. V dropped 8 bases and J dropped 3 bases, with 18 bases sitting between them. As DNA, the CDR3 is TGTGCCAGCTCAGCCCCCGTAGAACCAACAGATACGCAGTATTTT. It is translated as CASSAPVEPTDTQYF.

As for this clonotype: This may stem from a read error, because a much larger clone lies one nucleotide away. The rearrangement links TRBV7-2 to TRBJ2-5; perhaps TRBD2 as D (5 bases). The CDR3 has 15 residues. CDR1 SGHTA and CDR2 FQGNSA come from the germline V gene. CDR3 residues: CASSFRTRAREAQYF. In nucleotides, the CDR3 is TGTGCCAGCAGCTTTCGGACTCGCGCAAGAGAGGCCCAGTACTTC.

This clonotype was detected ten times or more. The chain employs TRBV5-1 and TRBJ2-3, with 11 positions matching TRBD2. The CDR3 length is 17 residues. CDR1 SGHRS and CDR2 YFSETQ come from the germline V gene. Trimming took 4 bases from V and 0 from J; bases not matched to a gene: 7. CDR3 nucleotide sequence: TGCGCCAGCAGCGCCCGACTAGCGGGGACAAGCACAGATACGCAGTATTTT. Translating gives CASSARLAGTSTDTQYF. Full variable domain (remainder filled in from reference TRBV5-1 and TRBJ2-3): KAGVTQTPRYLIKTRGQQVTLSCSPISGHRSVSWYQQTPGQGLQFLFEYFSETQRNKGNFPGRFSGRQFSNSRSEMNVSTLELGDSALYLCASSARLAGTSTDTQYFGPGTRLTVL.

This chain uses TRBV12-5 with TRBJ2-2, with a weak D call TRBD1 (5 bases). Germline values: CDR1 LGHNT, CDR2 FRNRAP. The CDR3 length is 16 residues. The V end lost 1 base, the J end lost 4 bases, and 13 bases lay between the germline ends. DNA for the CDR3: TGTGCTAGTGGTTTGGAGCAGGGAAGGAGCACCGGGGAGCTGTTTTTT. Translating gives CASGLEQGRSTGELFF.

Ten or more counts support this clonotype. V is TRBV12-3 or TRBV12-4 and J is TRBJ2-2, with D unresolved. V gave up 2 bases and J gave up 6 bases, with 7 bases separating them. This CDR3 is built from 13 residues. CDR3 protein: CASSLYVAGELFF. CDR3 nucleotide sequence: TGTGCCAGCAGTTTATATGTCGCCGGGGAGCTGTTTTTT.

With respect to this clonotype: Germline is not matched at one junction end, which may reflect a read error. This rearrangement joins TRBV29-1 to TRBJ2-7, with TRBD2 identical over 7 bases. Germline V gene lookup returns CDR1 SQVTM and CDR2 ANQGSEA. The CDR3 contains 14 residues. CDR3 protein: CGVEVGLPTYEQYF. The CDR3 DNA reads as TGCGGCGTTGAAGTGGGACTACCCACCTACGAGCAGTACTTC.

This clonotype was seen many times. The gene calls are TRBV29-1 and TRBJ2-2; D gene uncertain. CDR1 is SQVTM, CDR2 ANQGSEA, per germline. Deletions cut 4 bases from V and 4 bases from J, with 4 bases between. This CDR3 has 11 amino acids. CDR3 protein: CSVVSTGELFF. The DNA of the CDR3 is TGCAGCGTTGTGTCCACCGGGGAGCTGTTTTTT.

There are a few counts of this clonotype. A read error is possible here, since a much larger clone lies one base away. This sequence joins TRBV5-5 and TRBJ2-7, with D perhaps TRBD1 or TRBD2 (5 bases each). Per germline, CDR1 SGHKS and CDR2 YYEKEE (reference sequence). The CDR3 loop spans 16 amino acids. Trimming left V 0 bases short and J 7 bases short, with 20 bases between. The CDR3 nucleotides are TGTGCCAGCAGCTTGGTGTCAGGGAGCTTGCAAACGGAGCAGTACTTC. Amino acids: CASSLVSGSLQTEQYF.

This clonotype was detected only a few times. This may be a read error, as it is one base from a much larger clone. Because the CDR3 is missing its conserved closing phenylalanine or tryptophan, this is likely a read error. The rearrangement uses TRBV28 and TRBJ2-7; no clear D gene. The CDR3 runs to 17 residues. V lost 4 bases and J 1 base, leaving 20 bases between the germline ends. Germline-derived CDR1 and CDR2 are MDHEN and SYDVKM. CDR3 protein: CASSSSPPDRGSYEQYL. The CDR3 DNA follows: TGTGCCAGCAGTTCCTCCCCCCCCGATCGAGGATCCTACGAGCAGTACCTC.

In its sample, this clonotype was seen a few times. The chain combines TRBV7-9 with TRBJ2-7; a weak D match, TRBD2 (6 bases). Germline-derived CDR1 and CDR2 are SEHNR and FQNEAQ (reference sequence). The CDR3 is 13 amino acids. V lost 2 bases, J lost 7 bases, and 12 bases lay in between. The CDR3 nucleotides are TGTGCCAGCAGCTTAATCGATGCGGGGGAGCAGTACTTC. Residues: CASSLIDAGEQYF.

This clonotype was observed a handful of times. The chain uses TRBV18 and TRBJ2-1; TRBD2 agrees at 12 bases. The CDR3 consists of 17 residues. Germline values: CDR1 KGHSH, CDR2 LQKENI. The V gene end was trimmed by 3 bases and the J gene end by 2 bases; junction bases not matched to a gene: 5. The CDR3 here is CASSPRTSGDPYNEQFF. The DNA of the CDR3 is TGTGCCAGCTCACCCCGGACTAGCGGGGACCCCTACAATGAGCAGTTCTTC.

Regarding this clonotype: Possible read error: a much larger clone is one base away. This CDR3 is missing its conserved last phenylalanine or tryptophan, likely due to a read error. The chain has TRBV4-3 and TRBJ1-2; TRBD1 is a possible D gene (5 bases). Germline CDR1 is LGHNA and CDR2 is YSLEER. The V gene lost 0 bases and the J gene lost 8 bases, with 16 bases spanning the gap. The CDR3 totals 15 residues. The CDR3 DNA reads as TGCGCCAGCAGCCAAGAAGAGTCAGGGACCGTAGGCTACACCTCC. As protein: CASSQEESGTVGYTS.

This clonotype was observed many times. DNA for the CDR3: TGTGCCAGCAGTTACGAAGCCCCTAGCACAGATACGCAGTATTTT. Its protein is CASSYEAPSTDTQYF. The chain combines TRBV6-2 or TRBV6-3 with TRBJ2-3; D call uncertain. Germline loops: CDR1 MNHEY, CDR2 SVGEGT. The V and J ends lost 2 bases and 0 bases respectively, with 9 bases between them. The CDR3 covers 15 residues.

This clonotype turned up a few times. The DNA for the CDR3 is TGTGCCAGTAGTATAGGCGGGACAAACACTGAAGCTTTCTTT. It codes for CASSIGGTNTEAFF. The chain couples TRBV19 to TRBJ1-1, with D tentatively TRBD1 (6 bases). Trimming left V 1 base short and J 2 bases short, with 8 bases between. Germline assignment: CDR1 LNHDA and CDR2 SQIVND (reference sequence). This CDR3 is 14 amino acids long.